These 32 T cell receptor beta chains originate from one sample sequenced in a study of cytomegalovirus exposure and HLA in healthy donors. Measured with immunoSEQ multiplex PCR; TCRdb has only the in-frame clones, and not every one. The table shows about 240,000 clones, with approximately 86% occurring only once. Material for sequencing was PBMCs. These receptor sequences come from a woman aged 25 to 39 in good health and CMV-seropositive.

This chain joins TRBV4-1 and TRBJ1-4, with D possibly being TRBD1 (5 bases). Germline values: CDR1 MGHRA, CDR2 YSYEKL. The CDR3 has 17 residues. Trimming stripped 1 base from V and 0 bases from J, with 12 bases between. CDR3: CASSQGFRVTTNEKLFF. CDR3 DNA: TGCGCCAGCAGCCAAGGGTTCAGGGTGACAACTAATGAAAAACTGTTTTTT.

In its sample, this clone was seen once. V usage is TRBV5-4 and J usage is TRBJ2-7, with a weak D call TRBD1 (6 bases). The V and J ends lost 3 bases and 5 bases respectively, with 15 bases between them. CDR1 and CDR2 (germline): SGHNT, YYREEE (reference sequence). The CDR3 has 14 residues. CDR3: CASSSQPGDHEQYF. CDR3 DNA sequence: TGTGCCAGCAGCTCCCAGCCAGGGGACCACGAGCAGTACTTC.

The V and J genes are TRBV27 and TRBJ2-2, with a possible D match to TRBD1 (5 bases). V was cut by 3 bases and J by 6 bases, with 20 bases left in between. Germline V CDR1 and CDR2: MNHEY, SMNVEV (reference sequence). The CDR3 extends over 17 amino acids. The CDR3 nucleotides read TGTGCCAGCAGTTTTCGGCGTACAGGAACGGTACCCGGGGAGCTGTTTTTT. It codes for CASSFRRTGTVPGELFF.

The chain links TRBV28 to TRBJ2-7; 10 bases line up with TRBD2. This CDR3 has 15 residues. V lost 5 bases to trimming and J lost 3 bases; unmatched junction nucleotides: 7. Germline V gene sequence: CDR1 MDHEN, CDR2 SYDVKM. CDR3 nucleotides: TGTGCCAGCAGTCTAGGACTAGCGGAGGTCTACGAGCAGTACTTC. This codes for CASSLGLAEVYEQYF.

The chain uses TRBV7-8 and TRBJ1-2, with a possible D match to TRBD1 (5 bases). Deletions cut 4 bases from V and 5 bases from J, with 17 bases between. Germline V gene lookup returns CDR1 SGHVS and CDR2 FQNEAQ. This CDR3 has 15 residues. DNA of the CDR3: TGTGCCAGCAGCTCCCAAGGGGCGTCCGGGTATGGCTACACCTTC. Amino acids: CASSSQGASGYGYTF.

In DNA, the CDR3 is TGTGCCAGGGAGGGACTAGCGGGCGATGAGCAGTTCTTC. Translation: CAREGLAGDEQFF. This chain connects TRBV2 to TRBJ2-1; 12 bases are shared with TRBD2. V shed 9 bases, J shed 8 bases, and the junction held 5 bases outside the gene matches. This CDR3 spans 13 amino acids. Per the germline V gene, CDR1 is SNHLY and CDR2 is FYNNEI.

The chain couples TRBV27 to TRBJ1-2; D not certain. This CDR3 comprises 13 residues. The germline V gene has CDR1 MNHEY and CDR2 SMNVEV (reference sequence). Trimming stripped 5 bases from V and 4 bases from J, with 11 bases between. CDR3 nucleotides: TGTGCCAGCAGTCTAGCAGGCTCCTATGGCTACACCTTC. Its translation is CASSLAGSYGYTF.

The chain joins TRBV5-1 to TRBJ2-7, with D perhaps matching TRBD1 (6 bases). Germline lookup yields CDR1 SGHRS and CDR2 YFSETQ. This CDR3 spans 14 amino acids. The ends were cut back, 4 bases at V and 0 bases at J, with 11 bases in the middle. DNA of the CDR3: TGCGCCAGCAGCGTGAGGGGGACCTCCTACGAGCAGTACTTC. Encoded protein: CASSVRGTSYEQYF.

The chain links TRBV11-3 to TRBJ2-7; possible D gene TRBD1, 6 bases. V lost 3 bases and J 2 bases, leaving 20 bases between the germline ends. The V gene's germline CDR1 is SGHNT and CDR2 YENEEA. There are 17 residues in the CDR3. The CDR3 sequence: CASSFGLWGHLTYEQYF. The CDR3 bases are TGTGCCAGCAGCTTCGGCCTCTGGGGACACCTAACCTACGAGCAGTACTTC.

The table lists this clone with a count of one. The chain combines TRBV10-3 with TRBJ1-2; D is possibly TRBD1 (6 bases). CDR1 and CDR2 (germline): ENHRY, SYGVKD. The CDR3 sequence is 13 residues long. V lost 6 bases to trimming and J lost 4 bases, with 12 bases between them. The CDR3 DNA sequence: TGTGCCATCAGACCAGGGACACCCTATGGCTACACCTTC. It yields the protein CAIRPGTPYGYTF.

This clone was seen a single time. The V gene is TRBV2, the J gene TRBJ1-2; 7 nucleotides match TRBD1. The CDR3 has 13 amino acids. V lost 4 bases and J lost 4; bases outside the gene matches: 3. The germline V gene has CDR1 SNHLY and CDR2 FYNNEI. This chain's CDR3 is CASSGGTVYGYTF. CDR3 nucleotides: TGTGCCAGCAGTGGGGGGACAGTCTATGGCTACACCTTC.

This chain joins TRBV30 and TRBJ2-7; D remains ambiguous. The CDR3 has 12 residues. The germline V and J ends were trimmed by 2 bases and 3 bases, with 8 bases remaining between them. Germline values: CDR1 GTSNPN, CDR2 SVGIG (reference sequence). The CDR3 nucleotides are TGTGCCTGGAGTCCGTCCAGCTACGAGCAGTACTTC. Translated: CAWSPSSYEQYF.

This rearrangement joins TRBV10-3 to TRBJ1-1; D gene ambiguous. The CDR3 runs 13 residues. Per the germline V gene, CDR1 is ENHRY and CDR2 is SYGVKD. The V gene lost 3 bases and the J gene lost 0 bases, with 5 bases spanning the gap. CDR3 amino acids: CAISETVNTEAFF. The DNA for the CDR3 is TGTGCCATCAGTGAAACAGTGAACACTGAAGCTTTCTTT.

The chain joins TRBV25-1 to TRBJ2-1; 9 bases agree with TRBD1. The CDR3 contains 17 residues. The ends lost 2 bases at V and 7 bases at J; junction bases unmatched: 12. Looked up from germline, CDR1 is MGHDK and CDR2 is SYGVNS. CDR3 protein: CASSEPMWGQGRNEQFF. CDR3 coding DNA: TGTGCCAGCAGTGAACCTATGTGGGGACAGGGCAGGAATGAGCAGTTCTTC.

The chain uses TRBV19 and TRBJ2-7, with 10 bases fitting TRBD2. Germline V gene lookup returns CDR1 LNHDA and CDR2 SQIVND (reference sequence). V was clipped by 9 bases and J by 7 bases; unmatched bases: 12. The CDR3 length is 14 residues. Written as DNA, the CDR3 is TGTGCCAGCACCCAGCTAGCGGGAGCGGGGGAGCAGTACTTC. It is translated as CASTQLAGAGEQYF.

The chain is built from TRBV18 and TRBJ1-3, with D perhaps matching TRBD1 (5 bases). Trimming took 0 bases from V and 6 from J, leaving 12 bases between them. The CDR3 runs to 15 residues. From germline, CDR1 is KGHSH and CDR2 LQKENI. The CDR3 loop reads CASSPPPLGANTIYF. The CDR3 bases are TGTGCCAGCTCACCACCTCCGCTAGGGGCAAACACCATATATTTT.

The V call is TRBV6-1, the J call TRBJ2-7; possibly TRBD2 for D (6 bases). The length of the CDR3 is 13 residues. V was pared by 0 bases and J by 3 bases, with 6 bases between. Germline loops: CDR1 MNHNS, CDR2 SASEGT. The CDR3 region is CASSEADYYEQYF. Here the CDR3 DNA reads TGTGCCAGCAGTGAAGCGGACTACTACGAGCAGTACTTC.

The gene calls are TRBV11-3 and TRBJ2-5; 8 nucleotides align to TRBD2. Germline CDR1 reads SGHNT; CDR2 reads YENEEA. V shed 7 bases, J shed 5 bases, and the junction held 9 bases outside the gene matches. The CDR3 loop spans 14 amino acids. The CDR3 protein is CASTSGGVRETQYF. The CDR3 nucleotides read TGTGCCAGCACCTCGGGAGGGGTGAGGGAGACCCAGTACTTC. Combining the CDR3 with reference TRBV11-3 and TRBJ2-5 gives the whole variable domain EAGVVQSPRYKIIEKKQPVAFWCNPISGHNTLYWYLQNLGQGPELLIRYENEEAVDDSQLPKDRFSAERLKGVDSTLKIQPAELGDSAVYLCASTSGGVRETQYFGPGTRLLVL.

The table lists this clone with a count of one. The CDR3 DNA follows: TGCGCCAGCAGCCAAGGTGAAGCGGGAGGCCTTAGCTCCTACAATGAGCAGTTCTTC. Its protein is CASSQGEAGGLSSYNEQFF. The V gene is TRBV4-1, the J gene TRBJ2-1; 9 bases map to TRBD2. Germline assignment: CDR1 MGHRA and CDR2 YSYEKL. The V segment lost 1 base and the J segment 0 bases; nucleotides outside the gene matches: 10. CDR3 length: 19 residues.

The V call is TRBV2, the J call TRBJ2-7; TRBD1 matches 8 bases. Germline assignment: CDR1 SNHLY and CDR2 FYNNEI. The CDR3 is 13 amino acids. V was pared by 6 bases and J by 2 bases, with 3 bases of the junction left unmatched. The CDR3 nucleotides read TGTGCCAGCAGAACGACAGGGGCCTACGAGCAGTACTTC. Translation: CASRTTGAYEQYF.

This clone appeared once. The CDR3 loop reads CSVERWGGSGNEQFF. In DNA form, the CDR3 reads TGCAGCGTTGAAAGGTGGGGCGGGAGTGGAAATGAGCAGTTCTTC. The V call is TRBV29-1, the J call TRBJ2-1; 7 nucleotides line up with TRBD2. Germline V CDR1 and CDR2: SQVTM, ANQGSEA. The CDR3 extends over 15 amino acids. The V gene end was trimmed by 2 bases and the J gene end by 7 bases; junction bases not matched to a gene: 11.

V usage is TRBV29-1 and J usage is TRBJ2-1; TRBD2 is a possible D gene (6 bases). In germline, CDR1 is SQVTM, CDR2 ANQGSEA. Between the trimmed V and J ends, which lost 7 bases and 0 bases, there was a span of 13 bases. The CDR3 spans 14 residues. The DNA of the CDR3 is TGCAGCGGTTTCGGGACTTCCTCCTACAATGAGCAGTTCTTC. Translating gives CSGFGTSSYNEQFF.

The chain is built from TRBV19 and TRBJ1-5, with unresolved D. Trimming removed 7 bases from V and 3 bases from J, with 22 bases in between. The germline V gene has CDR1 LNHDA and CDR2 SQIVND (reference sequence). The CDR3 extends over 17 amino acids. As DNA, the CDR3 is TGTGCCAGTATGTCGTCCCCTTTGTCGAGTTCCAATCAGCCCCAGCATTTT. As protein: CASMSSPLSSSNQPQHF.

This clone was found a few times. The V and J genes are TRBV6-6 and TRBJ1-2; 7 positions agree with TRBD1. The CDR3 has 14 amino acids. Trimming took 0 bases from V and 5 from J; bases not matched to a gene: 3. The germline V gene has CDR1 MNHNY and CDR2 SVGAGI (reference sequence). DNA for the CDR3: TGTGCCAGCAGTTACTCGGGCAGGGGGTATGGCTACACCTTC. It codes for CASSYSGRGYGYTF.

The chain has TRBV5-1 and TRBJ2-6; the D is unclear. Trimming stripped 1 base from V and 0 bases from J, with 5 bases between. CDR1 SGHRS and CDR2 YFSETQ come from the germline V gene. The CDR3 spans 15 residues. The DNA for the CDR3 is TGCGCCAGCAGCTTGTTGGCCTCTGGGGCCAACGTCCTGACTTTC. Translating gives CASSLLASGANVLTF.

V gene TRBV28 combines with J gene TRBJ2-6, with a possible D match to TRBD1 (5 bases). V gave up 5 bases and J gave up 2 bases, with 10 bases separating them. Germline CDR1 MDHEN, CDR2 SYDVKM. The CDR3 length is 15 residues. CDR3 in amino acids: CASSTQGPGANVLTF. CDR3 coding DNA: TGTGCCAGCAGTACCCAGGGTCCTGGGGCCAACGTCCTGACTTTC.

The V call is TRBV7-3, the J call TRBJ2-3; D possibly corresponds to TRBD1 (6 bases). Between the trimmed V and J ends, which lost 5 bases and 10 bases, there was a span of 13 bases. The CDR3 is made up of 12 amino acids. Germline V lookup: CDR1 SGHTA, CDR2 FQGTGA. CDR3 in DNA: TGTGCCAGCAGCCCAGGGGACAAGGCGCAGTATTTT. This translates into CASSPGDKAQYF. Drawing the rest from reference TRBV7-3 and TRBJ2-3, the complete variable domain is GAGVSQTPSNKVTEKGKYVELRCDPISGHTALYWYRQSLGQGPEFLIYFQGTGAADDSGLPNDRFFAVRPEGSVSTLKIQRTERGDSAVYLCASSPGDKAQYFGPGTRLTVL.

This clone was picked up one time. The CDR3 protein is CASSFRTGRTYEQYF. The DNA of the CDR3 is TGTGCCAGCAGTTTTAGGACAGGGCGAACCTACGAGCAGTACTTC. The V gene is TRBV28, the J gene TRBJ2-7, with TRBD1 matching 8 bases. V was pared by 3 bases and J by 2 bases, with 6 bases of the junction left unmatched. The CDR3 runs 15 residues. Germline V gene data show CDR1 as MDHEN and CDR2 as SYDVKM.

The chain employs TRBV18 and TRBJ1-2, with 9 nucleotides matching TRBD1. Trimming at V came to 2 bases and at J to 6 bases, leaving 10 bases not matched to a gene. This CDR3 contains 16 residues. In germline, CDR1 is KGHSH, CDR2 LQKENI. The CDR3: CASSPGATGGAHGYTF. As DNA, the CDR3 is TGTGCCAGCTCACCAGGCGCAACAGGGGGCGCTCATGGCTACACCTTC.

The chain joins TRBV11-3 to TRBJ1-1; D is possibly TRBD1 (5 bases). The CDR3 extends over 13 amino acids. Per germline, CDR1 SGHNT and CDR2 YENEEA. Trimming shortened V by 0 bases and J by 8 bases, and 10 bases separated the two germline ends. CDR3 amino acids: CASSLEPGSEAFF. CDR3 nucleotide sequence: TGTGCCAGCAGCTTAGAACCAGGGTCGGAAGCTTTCTTT.

The gene calls are TRBV27 and TRBJ1-1; TRBD1 might be the D (5 bases). This CDR3 region has 14 residues. Germline CDR1 MNHEY, CDR2 SMNVEV (reference sequence). With 2 bases removed from V and 2 bases from J, the gap between germline ends came to 9 bases. The CDR3: CASSLGRTNTEAFF. The CDR3 nucleotides read TGTGCCAGCAGTTTAGGCAGGACAAACACTGAAGCTTTCTTT.

This clone was recorded only once. V usage is TRBV9 and J usage is TRBJ1-2, with D possibly TRBD1 on 6 matching bases. Trimming took 0 bases from V and 0 from J, leaving 15 bases between them. This CDR3 has 17 amino acids. Looked up from germline, CDR1 is SGDLS and CDR2 is YYNGEE. CDR3 sequence reads: CASSVGTGLTANYGYTF. The DNA of the CDR3 is TGTGCCAGCAGCGTAGGCACAGGGTTAACAGCTAACTATGGCTACACCTTC.